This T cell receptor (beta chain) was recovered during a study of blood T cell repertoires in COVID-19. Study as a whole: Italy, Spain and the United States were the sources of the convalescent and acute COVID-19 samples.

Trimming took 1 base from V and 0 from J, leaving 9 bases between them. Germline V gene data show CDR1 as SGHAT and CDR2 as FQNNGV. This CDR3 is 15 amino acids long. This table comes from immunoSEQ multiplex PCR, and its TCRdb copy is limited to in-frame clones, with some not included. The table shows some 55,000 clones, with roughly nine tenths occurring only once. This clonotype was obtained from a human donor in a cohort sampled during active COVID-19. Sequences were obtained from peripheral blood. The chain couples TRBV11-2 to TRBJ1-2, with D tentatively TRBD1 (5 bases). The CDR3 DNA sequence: TGTGCCAGCAGCTTAGTCCAGACAGCTAACTATGGCTACACCTTC. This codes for CASSLVQTANYGYTF.